This T cell receptor (beta chain) emerged from a study of cytomegalovirus exposure and HLA in healthy donors. Across the study: Prior work identified around 110 million unique TCR beta sequences in about 179 million T cells. Study results and caveats: Listed as cytomegalovirus-associated were 164 TCR beta chains.

Researchers ran the PCR with 60 Vbeta and 13 Jbeta primers. Sequencing used immunoSEQ multiplex PCR; TCRdb keeps in-frame clones, though not all of them. This table has about 200,000 clones, 80% to 90% appearing once. Trimming shortened V by 4 bases and J by 8 bases, and 13 bases separated the two germline ends. The CDR3 contains 13 residues. Germline V gives CDR1 MRHNA, CDR2 SNTAGT. A word on this clone: Its antigen remains unknown.

This chain links TRBV6-4 with TRBJ2-3, with a weak D call TRBD1 (6 bases). The sequence derives from a man between 35 and 55 years old in good health and CMV-seropositive. Input material: PBMCs. CDR3 in DNA: TGTGCCAGCAGTGCAGGGGTCTTAGGTACGCAGTATTTT. Protein: CASSAGVLGTQYF.